This T cell receptor beta chain stems from a study of regulatory T cells in long-lasting Graves disease. Study context: Freshly diagnosed Graves' patients had used antithyroid drugs for under 3 months. General observations from the study: Possibly, too few samples lowered accuracy. Persistent cases of Graves' showed reduced TCR diversity relative to newly diagnosed patients.

Trimming pared 3 bases from V and 8 bases from J, leaving 14 bases between. The V gene's germline CDR1 is LGHDT and CDR2 YNNKEL (reference sequence). This CDR3 has 13 amino acids. According to the study, TCR beta libraries were built with iRepertoire HTBI primers and CDR3-region Arm-PCR. TCRdb re-called the multiplex PCR reads with MiXCR, one entry per CDR3 protein. The table includes around 450,000 distinct CDR3 sequences, 14% to 15% detected once. This clonotype was recorded many times. Its antigen is not identified. Time point in this sample: newly diagnosed GD, antithyroid drugs for less than 3 months. PBMCs were the source of the RNA used for TCR sequencing. These same data were also listed under a study on T cells in Graves' hyperthyroidism and ophthalmopathy.

The sample here was peripheral blood mononuclear cells (PBMCs), taken at new diagnosis, from a patient treated with antithyroid drugs. This TCR came from a woman aged 40-49 years with Graves disease. The chain couples TRBV3-1 to TRBJ2-7; no clear D. The CDR3 DNA is TGTGCCAGCAGCCAGGTGACAAGGGAACAGCAGTACTTC. Amino acid sequence: CASSQVTREQQYF.